Below are 18 T cell receptor beta chains sequenced from a single sample in a study of persistence of HIV-infected CD4 T cells. Their antigen targets remain unknown. The immunoSEQ assay was version 4, run in survey mode. The repertoire was sequenced with immunoSEQ multiplex PCR; TCRdb's copy has only in-frame clones and lacks some. The data hold about 40,000 clones, with approximately 80% observed a single time. An overlapping HIV-1 Gag peptide pool stimulated these cells at about 1 ug/peptide/mL. Memory cells lacking CD40L and CD69 with high CD45RO were sorted. The sample consisted of CD4+ T cells sorted from PBMCs after approximately 18-hour stimulation, taken from a patient who received antiretroviral therapy. The receptors here all came from an adult man with HIV who was CMV-seropositive.

The rearrangement links TRBV12-3 or TRBV12-4 to TRBJ1-2; tentatively, D is TRBD1 (6 bases). V lost 6 bases and J 4 bases, leaving 12 bases between the germline ends. This CDR3 has 13 amino acids. CDR3 DNA sequence: TGTGCCAGCAGAGAACAGGGAGGCTATGGCTACACCTTC. Translating it yields CASREQGGYGYTF.

This chain links TRBV18 with TRBJ1-2, with 7 positions matching TRBD1. V trimming: 4 bases; J trimming: 4 bases; junction bases outside the gene matches: 6. CDR1 and CDR2 (germline): KGHSH, LQKENI. The CDR3 is 14 amino acids. Here the CDR3 reads CASSRDDRAYGYTF. Here the CDR3 DNA reads TGTGCCAGCTCACGCGACGACAGGGCCTATGGCTACACCTTC.

There are a few counts of this clone. The rearrangement joins TRBV30 to TRBJ1-5; D is ambiguous. Germline V lookup: CDR1 GTSNPN, CDR2 SVGIG (reference sequence). This CDR3 contains 14 residues. The V end was cut by 5 bases, the J end by 1 base, with 12 bases between. CDR3 in DNA: TGTGCCTGGGGGAGGGATTTAAGCAATCAGCCCCAGCATTTT. The encoded protein is CAWGRDLSNQPQHF.

The chain uses TRBV2 and TRBJ1-2; perhaps TRBD1 as D (5 bases). CDR1 and CDR2 (germline): SNHLY, FYNNEI. CDR3 length equals 14 residues. Trimming left V 4 bases short and J 4 bases short, with 13 bases between. DNA of the CDR3: TGTGCCAGCAGTGTAAAACAGGCAGGCTATGGCTACACCTTC. It is translated as CASSVKQAGYGYTF.

The CDR3: CASSPPIFRGQETQYF. CDR3 nucleotide sequence: TGTGCCAGCTCACCACCGATTTTCCGGGGTCAAGAGACCCAGTACTTC. The chain is built from TRBV18 and TRBJ2-5, with TRBD2 as a possible D gene (5 bases). This CDR3 has 16 amino acids. Germline CDR1 and CDR2: KGHSH and LQKENI. V was cut by 0 bases and J by 2 bases, with 13 bases left in between.

This chain joins TRBV25-1 and TRBJ1-1; D is ambiguous. Germline V lookup: CDR1 MGHDK, CDR2 SYGVNS. V lost 4 bases to trimming and J lost 0 bases, with 6 bases between them. The CDR3 totals 13 residues. CDR3 bases: TGTGCCAGCAGTGGACGGTTGAACACTGAAGCTTTCTTT. It specifies CASSGRLNTEAFF.

This chain joins TRBV10-3 and TRBJ2-1; 14 bases fit TRBD2. Looked up from germline, CDR1 is ENHRY and CDR2 is SYGVKD. The CDR3 is 16 amino acids. Trimming at V came to 4 bases and at J to 9 bases, leaving 8 bases not matched to a gene. The CDR3 loop reads CAISGGTSGRGGEQFF. The CDR3 DNA reads TGTGCCATCAGTGGGGGGACTAGCGGGAGAGGAGGTGAGCAGTTCTTC.

The chain carries TRBV4-3 and TRBJ2-1, with 9 bases identical to TRBD2. The CDR3 has 15 residues. The germline V gene encodes CDR1 LGHNA and CDR2 YSLEER. V lost 1 base, J lost 8 bases, and 6 bases stayed unmatched. CDR3 sequence (DNA): TGCGCCAGCAGCCAAGGGGGCGGGAGGGGGTATGAGCAGTTCTTC. This translates into CASSQGGGRGYEQFF.

This clone showed up just a few times. The chain links TRBV7-8 to TRBJ2-3; the D gene is possibly TRBD1 (6 bases). The CDR3 is 15 amino acids. CDR1 SGHVS and CDR2 FQNEAQ come from the germline V gene. V dropped 10 bases and J dropped 6 bases, with 23 bases sitting between them. Written as DNA, the CDR3 is TGTGCCATCACAGGGAGAGCGGACGCGTTGGATACGCAGTATTTT. This codes for CAITGRADALDTQYF.

The chain combines TRBV4-3 with TRBJ1-1, with 8 bases that match TRBD1. Trimming took 3 bases from V and 1 from J; bases not matched to a gene: 10. The germline gives CDR1 LGHNA, CDR2 YSLEER. The CDR3 contains 17 residues. The CDR3 nucleotides are TGCGCCAGCAGCCAGGCCTTTGACAGGGGAAAGAACACTGAAGCTTTCTTT. As protein: CASSQAFDRGKNTEAFF.

This chain connects TRBV18 to TRBJ1-3, with D perhaps matching TRBD1 (6 bases). The CDR3 spans 16 residues. Germline V gives CDR1 KGHSH, CDR2 LQKENI. With 2 bases removed from V and 0 bases from J, the gap between germline ends came to 11 bases. The chain's CDR3 is CASSPGDTRSGNTIYF. The CDR3 DNA reads as TGTGCCAGCTCACCAGGGGACACCCGCTCTGGAAACACCATATATTTT.

The CDR3 coding sequence is TGCGCCAGCAGCCTGACTCAGGGGGCCTTAAGCTCCTACGAGCAGTACTTC. This translates into CASSLTQGALSSYEQYF. This chain joins TRBV5-1 and TRBJ2-7; 8 bases agree with TRBD1. The CDR3 spans 17 residues. Germline CDR1 reads SGHRS; CDR2 reads YFSETQ. V dropped 4 bases and J dropped 0; count of bases not matched to a gene: 12.

This chain joins TRBV3-1 (or the pseudogene TRBV3-2) and TRBJ1-1; D perhaps matches TRBD1 (6 bases). Trimming removed 4 bases from V and 4 bases from J, with 19 bases in between. Germline V gene sequence: CDR1 LGHDT, CDR2 YNNKEL (reference sequence). The CDR3 consists of 16 residues. The CDR3 DNA reads TGTGCCAGCAGCCCCACGGGGGGCAGGGGAGCCACTGAAGCTTTCTTT. This gives the protein CASSPTGGRGATEAFF.

The rearrangement uses TRBV3-1 (or the pseudogene TRBV3-2) and TRBJ2-3; 9 bases align to TRBD2. This CDR3 contains 16 residues. Germline V lookup: CDR1 LGHDT, CDR2 YNNKEL (reference sequence). The junction had 8 bases not matched to a gene; V was cut back by 4 bases and J by 3 bases. The CDR3 is CASSRTGTSTTDTQYF. The CDR3 DNA is TGTGCCAGCAGCCGCACCGGGACTAGCACAACAGATACGCAGTATTTT.

This sequence joins TRBV6-5 and TRBJ1-6; 7 nucleotides match TRBD1. Per germline, CDR1 MNHEY and CDR2 SVGAGI. After removal of 6 bases from V and 5 bases from J, the junction contained 7 bases not matched to a gene. There are 15 residues in the CDR3. DNA of the CDR3: TGTGCCAGCAGCCCCCGCGGACAGGATAATTCACCCCTCCACTTT. It is translated as CASSPRGQDNSPLHF.

This clone has a handful of counts. This rearrangement joins TRBV4-1 to TRBJ2-3, with 9 bases fitting TRBD2. Germline V CDR1 and CDR2: MGHRA, YSYEKL. V shed 4 bases and J 4 bases; nucleotides not matched to a gene: 6. The CDR3 loop spans 15 amino acids. The CDR3 sequence: CASSRAGGIPDTQYF. In nucleotides, the CDR3 is TGCGCCAGCAGCCGCGCGGGAGGGATCCCAGATACGCAGTATTTT.

The chain couples TRBV30 to TRBJ2-3; perhaps D is TRBD1 or TRBD2 (6 bases each). Germline V gene sequence: CDR1 GTSNPN, CDR2 SVGIG (reference sequence). This CDR3 is built from 16 residues. With 3 bases removed from V and 6 bases from J, the gap between germline ends came to 22 bases. This CDR3 reads CAWRPLQGRGGDTQYF. In nucleotides, the CDR3 is TGTGCCTGGAGACCCCTCCAGGGGCGGGGAGGCGATACGCAGTATTTT.

The chain is built from TRBV2 and TRBJ1-4; the D is unclear. The germline V and J ends were trimmed by 5 bases and 0 bases, with 13 bases remaining between them. This CDR3 region has 16 residues. The germline V gene has CDR1 SNHLY and CDR2 FYNNEI. CDR3 bases: TGTGCCAGCAGTCCTAGGAGATTTGCAACTAATGAAAAACTGTTTTTT. The encoded protein is CASSPRRFATNEKLFF.